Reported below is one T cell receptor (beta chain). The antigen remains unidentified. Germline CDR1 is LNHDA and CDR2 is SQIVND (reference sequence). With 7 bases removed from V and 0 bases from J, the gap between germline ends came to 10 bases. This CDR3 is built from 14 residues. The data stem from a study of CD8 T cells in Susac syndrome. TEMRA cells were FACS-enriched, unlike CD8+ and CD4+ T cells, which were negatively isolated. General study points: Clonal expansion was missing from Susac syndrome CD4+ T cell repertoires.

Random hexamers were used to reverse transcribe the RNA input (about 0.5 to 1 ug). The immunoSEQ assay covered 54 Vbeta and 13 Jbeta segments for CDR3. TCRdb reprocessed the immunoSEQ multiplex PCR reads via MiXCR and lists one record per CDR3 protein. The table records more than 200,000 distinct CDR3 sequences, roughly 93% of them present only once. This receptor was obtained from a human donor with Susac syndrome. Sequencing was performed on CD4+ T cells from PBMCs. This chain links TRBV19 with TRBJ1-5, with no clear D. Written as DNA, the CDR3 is TGTGCCAGTACAAGGGTCGCTAGCAATCAGCCCCAGCATTTT. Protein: CASTRVASNQPQHF.